One and the same sample provided the 27 T cell receptor beta chains below, sequenced in a study of blood T cell repertoires in COVID-19. Clones were read by immunoSEQ multiplex PCR, and TCRdb kept only the in-frame ones, dropping some. The table lists around 72,000 clones, 82% of them singletons. The sequencing input was peripheral blood. The receptors were gathered from a woman aged 60-75 years with acute or convalescent COVID-19.

The CDR3 DNA is TGTGCCAGTGACCGAACGGGGTACCCTAACAATGAGCAGTTCTTC. Translated, it gives CASDRTGYPNNEQFF. The chain combines TRBV19 with TRBJ2-1; TRBD2 might be the D (5 bases). The ends were cut back, 8 bases at V and 5 bases at J, with 19 bases in the middle. This CDR3 has 15 amino acids. Looked up from germline, CDR1 is LNHDA and CDR2 is SQIVND (reference sequence).

This clone was observed a few times. The V call is TRBV15, the J call TRBJ1-2; D perhaps matches TRBD1 (5 bases). The CDR3 runs 15 residues. Germline lookup yields CDR1 LNHNV and CDR2 YYDKDF (reference sequence). V lost 0 bases and J lost 4, with 12 bases in between. The CDR3 sequence is CATSRDRTTSYGYTF. The CDR3 coding sequence is TGTGCCACCAGCAGAGATCGGACAACCAGCTATGGCTACACCTTC.

The chain employs TRBV6-6 and TRBJ2-2; 8 bases agree with TRBD2. The CDR3 sequence is 14 residues long. The germline V gene encodes CDR1 MNHNY and CDR2 SVGAGI (reference sequence). Trimming took 8 bases from V and 4 from J; bases not matched to a gene: 6. The CDR3: CASEAAGVTGELFF. The CDR3 region has the DNA TGTGCCAGCGAGGCAGCGGGAGTCACCGGGGAGCTGTTTTTT.

The CDR3 is CASRSSGRVGLNNEQFF. The CDR3 DNA sequence: TGTGCCAGCAGATCTAGCGGGAGGGTCGGCTTGAACAATGAGCAGTTCTTC. This chain uses TRBV7-9 with TRBJ2-1; TRBD2 agrees at 12 bases. This CDR3 spans 17 amino acids. From germline, CDR1 is SEHNR and CDR2 FQNEAQ (reference sequence). V gave up 6 bases and J gave up 5 bases; unmatched junction bases: 11.

The chain is built from TRBV28 and TRBJ1-1; no firm D call. The CDR3 runs 13 residues. Germline CDR1 MDHEN, CDR2 SYDVKM. Trimming cost V 8 bases and J 0 bases, with 10 bases left between them. CDR3 sequence: CASREELNTEAFF. CDR3 coding DNA: TGTGCCAGCCGGGAGGAGCTGAACACTGAAGCTTTCTTT. Combining the CDR3 with reference TRBV28 and TRBJ1-1 gives the whole variable domain DVKVTQSSRYLVKRTGEKVFLECVQDMDHENMFWYRQDPGLGLRLIYFSYDVKMKEKGDIPEGYSVSREKKERFSLILESASTNQTSMYLCASREELNTEAFFGQGTRLTVV.

The V and J genes are TRBV6-2 or TRBV6-3 and TRBJ2-1, with TRBD2 identical over 7 bases. CDR1 is MNHEY and CDR2 is SVGEGT in the germline V gene. Trimming cost V 4 bases and J 1 base; bases outside gene matches: 1. The CDR3 runs 14 residues. The CDR3 DNA sequence: TGTGCCAGCAGTTCTAGCGGATCCTACAATGAGCAGTTCTTC. This encodes CASSSSGSYNEQFF.

The chain couples TRBV7-2 to TRBJ2-1, with 7 bases matching TRBD2. V shed 3 bases and J 0 bases; nucleotides not matched to a gene: 2. Germline CDR1 is SGHTA and CDR2 is FQGNSA. The CDR3 sequence is 15 residues long. The CDR3 DNA is TGTGCCAGCAGCTTCGCTAGCGGCTCCTACAATGAGCAGTTCTTC. Translating it yields CASSFASGSYNEQFF. Drawing the rest from reference TRBV7-2 and TRBJ2-1, the complete variable domain is GAGVSQSPSNKVTEKGKDVELRCDPISGHTALYWYRQSLGQGLEFLIYFQGNSAPDKSGLPSDRFSAERTGGSVSTLTIQRTQQEDSAVYLCASSFASGSYNEQFFGPGTRLTVL.

This chain links TRBV6-2 or TRBV6-3 with TRBJ2-1; 9 nucleotides agree with TRBD2. V was clipped by 3 bases and J by 2 bases; unmatched bases: 2. The CDR3 extends over 15 amino acids. Germline CDR1 is MNHEY and CDR2 is SVGEGT. Written as DNA, the CDR3 is TGTGCCAGCAGTTATGGCGGGGGGGCCTACAATGAGCAGTTCTTC. It specifies CASSYGGGAYNEQFF.

The V call is TRBV30, the J call TRBJ1-6; no definite D call. Trimming removed 2 bases from V and 6 bases from J, with 8 bases in between. The CDR3 has 13 residues. The germline gives CDR1 GTSNPN, CDR2 SVGIG (reference sequence). The CDR3 here is CAWSIAPNSPLHF. CDR3 DNA sequence: TGTGCCTGGAGTATAGCGCCTAATTCACCCCTCCACTTT.

This chain connects TRBV7-2 to TRBJ2-7, with TRBD1 matching 11 bases. The CDR3 contains 16 residues. Germline-derived CDR1 and CDR2 are SGHTA and FQGNSA. J gave up 1 base and V 3 bases, and 5 bases lay outside the gene matches. As DNA, the CDR3 is TGTGCCAGCAGCTTCGGACAGGGGGCTGTTTCCTACGAGCAGTACTTC. Amino acid sequence: CASSFGQGAVSYEQYF. Variable domain in full (rest from reference TRBV7-2 and TRBJ2-7): GAGVSQSPSNKVTEKGKDVELRCDPISGHTALYWYRQSLGQGLEFLIYFQGNSAPDKSGLPSDRFSAERTGGSVSTLTIQRTQQEDSAVYLCASSFGQGAVSYEQYFGPGTRLTVT.

The V call is TRBV24-1, the J call TRBJ2-5; the match to TRBD2 covers 7 bases. Germline lookup yields CDR1 KGHDR and CDR2 SFDVKD. Trimming cost V 4 bases and J 5 bases; bases outside gene matches: 15. This CDR3 has 17 residues. The CDR3 bases are TGTGCCACCAGTGAAGCCTTGGGGGGAGCGGGACGGGAGACCCAGTACTTC. It encodes CATSEALGGAGRETQYF.

This chain connects TRBV27 to TRBJ1-5; 9 positions agree with TRBD1. This CDR3 is built from 16 residues. The J segment lost 4 bases and the V segment lost 5 bases, leaving 9 bases of the junction unmatched. Germline loops: CDR1 MNHEY, CDR2 SMNVEV (reference sequence). The CDR3 protein is CASSPGTGMWNQPQHF. CDR3 sequence (DNA): TGTGCCAGCAGTCCGGGGACAGGGATGTGGAATCAGCCCCAGCATTTT.

This chain connects TRBV7-2 to TRBJ2-2; no reliable D call. Deletions cut 0 bases from V and 3 bases from J, with 11 bases between. This CDR3 is 16 amino acids long. Germline V gene sequence: CDR1 SGHTA, CDR2 FQGNSA. The CDR3 bases are TGTGCCAGCAGCTTAGCGGCGCAGGTTTACACCGGGGAGCTGTTTTTT. Translation: CASSLAAQVYTGELFF.

The chain couples TRBV18 to TRBJ1-1; D gene unclear. Trimming stripped 2 bases from V and 1 base from J, with 8 bases between. This CDR3 contains 14 residues. Germline assignment: CDR1 KGHSH and CDR2 LQKENI. The CDR3 is CASSPFRGNTEAFF. CDR3 in DNA: TGTGCCAGCTCACCATTTCGGGGGAACACTGAAGCTTTCTTT.

The chain employs TRBV5-1 and TRBJ2-5; 7 positions agree with TRBD2. Germline CDR1 reads SGHRS; CDR2 reads YFSETQ. The V gene end was trimmed by 4 bases and the J gene end by 2 bases; junction bases not matched to a gene: 11. The CDR3 is made up of 16 amino acids. Here the CDR3 reads CASSIPASGGQETQYF. In DNA, the CDR3 is TGCGCCAGCAGCATACCCGCCTCGGGGGGACAAGAGACCCAGTACTTC.

The rearrangement joins TRBV7-2 to TRBJ2-5; 7 positions agree with TRBD2. V dropped 1 base and J dropped 1; count of bases not matched to a gene: 9. In germline, CDR1 is SGHTA, CDR2 FQGNSA. The CDR3 spans 17 residues. The CDR3 nucleotides are TGTGCCAGCAGCTTAGACCCCCCAGCGGGGCCCCAAGAGACCCAGTACTTC. It encodes CASSLDPPAGPQETQYF.

This chain uses TRBV6-5 with TRBJ2-3; 8 bases match TRBD1. The CDR3 consists of 16 residues. J lost 2 bases, V lost 0 bases, and 4 bases had no gene match. In germline, CDR1 is MNHEY, CDR2 SVGAGI. CDR3 amino acids: CASSYSRQGITDTQYF. CDR3 coding DNA: TGTGCCAGCAGTTACTCGAGACAGGGGATCACAGATACGCAGTATTTT.

The chain couples TRBV9 to TRBJ1-4, with D maybe TRBD1 (5 bases). CDR3 size: 16 residues. Germline V gives CDR1 SGDLS, CDR2 YYNGEE. V was trimmed by 3 bases and J by 0 bases, leaving 12 bases between them. This CDR3 reads CASSGFGGTTNEKLFF. The CDR3 DNA reads TGTGCCAGCAGCGGCTTCGGGGGGACAACTAATGAAAAACTGTTTTTT.

The chain has TRBV29-1 and TRBJ1-2; D is undetermined. V was trimmed by 4 bases and J by 8 bases, leaving 8 bases between them. The CDR3 runs 10 residues. Germline V CDR1 and CDR2: SQVTM, ANQGSEA. CDR3 sequence reads: CSVGTVGYTF. As DNA, the CDR3 is TGCAGCGTTGGTACAGTCGGCTACACCTTC.

By proportion, this clone is medium-sized. V is TRBV10-2 and J is TRBJ1-4, with TRBD1 matching 7 bases. Trimming removed 3 bases from V and 6 bases from J; junction bases left unmatched: 13. The CDR3 is 17 amino acids. In germline, CDR1 is WSHSY, CDR2 SAAADI. The CDR3 here is CASSDSRGLGDDEKLFF. As DNA, the CDR3 is TGCGCCAGCAGTGATTCGAGGGGGCTCGGGGATGATGAAAAACTGTTTTTT.

The V and J genes are TRBV4-1 and TRBJ2-5, with D tentatively TRBD2 (5 bases). V was shortened by 2 bases and J by 5 bases, with 9 bases between the two germline ends. The CDR3 length is 13 residues. The germline V gene encodes CDR1 MGHRA and CDR2 YSYEKL. The DNA for the CDR3 is TGCGCCAGCAGCCAATGGAGAGGGGAGACCCAGTACTTC. This gives the protein CASSQWRGETQYF.

This chain uses TRBV5-1 with TRBJ1-3; 10 nucleotides line up with TRBD1. The germline V gene encodes CDR1 SGHRS and CDR2 YFSETQ. The CDR3 spans 16 residues. Trimming took 7 bases from V and 0 from J; bases not matched to a gene: 7. The chain's CDR3 is CASGRDRGFSGNTIYF. In nucleotides, the CDR3 is TGCGCCAGCGGCCGGGACAGGGGCTTCTCTGGAAACACCATATATTTT.

The CDR3 DNA reads TGTGCCAGCAGCCCAGGACTAGCTCTCGAGCAGTACTTC. This encodes CASSPGLALEQYF. The V gene is TRBV7-9, the J gene TRBJ2-7; the match to TRBD2 covers 8 bases. From germline, CDR1 is SEHNR and CDR2 FQNEAQ (reference sequence). J lost 6 bases, V lost 5 bases, and 6 bases had no gene match. CDR3 length: 13 amino acids. The variable domain in full, completed from reference TRBV7-9 and TRBJ2-7, reads DTGVSQNPRHKITKRGQNVTFRCDPISEHNRLYWYRQTLGQGPEFLTYFQNEAQLEKSRLLSDRFSAERPKGSFSTLEIQRTEQGDSAMYLCASSPGLALEQYFGPGTRLTVT.

The chain recombines TRBV28 with TRBJ2-7; 11 nucleotides match TRBD1. Germline CDR1 MDHEN, CDR2 SYDVKM. This CDR3 comprises 17 residues. With V trimmed by 4 bases and J by 6 bases, 14 bases remained unmatched. For the CDR3, the DNA is TGTGCCAGCAGTTCCCTGGGCCGGACAGGGGGCGATTTCGAGCAGTACTTC. Protein product: CASSSLGRTGGDFEQYF.

The V call is TRBV6-2 or TRBV6-3, the J call TRBJ1-5, with D perhaps matching TRBD1 (6 bases). The CDR3 has 15 residues. V lost 0 bases to trimming and J lost 7 bases, with 13 bases between them. Germline values: CDR1 MNHEY, CDR2 SVGEGT. The CDR3 nucleotides read TGTGCCAGCAGTTACTCGTTAGGGGGTCGACAGCCCCAGCATTTT. Encoded protein: CASSYSLGGRQPQHF.

V is TRBV24-1 and J is TRBJ1-2; 10 bases agree with TRBD1. Germline lookup yields CDR1 KGHDR and CDR2 SFDVKD. The CDR3 has 14 residues. The V and J ends lost 3 bases and 8 bases, in that order; junction bases with no gene match: 5. CDR3: CATSDAGTGVGYTF. The CDR3 nucleotides are TGTGCCACCAGTGATGCCGGGACAGGGGTAGGCTACACCTTC.

V is TRBV24-1 and J is TRBJ2-1, with 7 bases matching TRBD1. Trimming at V came to 4 bases and at J to 4 bases, leaving 9 bases not matched to a gene. Germline assignment: CDR1 KGHDR and CDR2 SFDVKD. The CDR3 extends over 16 amino acids. CDR3: CATSEEVPGQYNEQFF. CDR3 coding DNA: TGTGCCACCAGTGAGGAGGTCCCGGGACAGTACAATGAGCAGTTCTTC.